The 13 T cell receptor beta chains below were found in one sample sequenced in a study of control samples from healthy donors and cancer patients. Generated by immunoSEQ multiplex PCR, the TCRdb table keeps only in-frame clones and is missing some. The table lists approximately 150,000 clones, around nine tenths of them singletons. The specimen was blood. The receptors derive from a man between 25 and 39 years old in good health.

The gene calls are TRBV15 and TRBJ2-1; D might be TRBD1 (5 bases). The V gene's germline CDR1 is LNHNV and CDR2 YYDKDF (reference sequence). This CDR3 has 12 amino acids. The germline V and J ends were trimmed by 5 bases and 9 bases, with 11 bases remaining between them. DNA for the CDR3: TGTGCCACCAGCCATCCTAGGGGTGAGCAGTTCTTC. Protein: CATSHPRGEQFF.

The chain carries TRBV5-1 and TRBJ2-7; 9 bases match TRBD2. V was pared by 0 bases and J by 1 base, with 11 bases of the junction left unmatched. Germline values: CDR1 SGHRS, CDR2 YFSETQ. The CDR3 runs 18 residues. The CDR3: CASSLEGTSLRFSYEQYF. The CDR3 bases are TGCGCCAGCAGCTTGGAGGGGACTAGCTTACGCTTTTCCTACGAGCAGTACTTC.

The chain couples TRBV5-1 to TRBJ1-2; TRBD1 matches 8 bases. CDR1 SGHRS and CDR2 YFSETQ come from the germline V gene. J lost 0 bases, V lost 4 bases, and 8 bases had no gene match. The CDR3 runs 16 residues. The CDR3 loop reads CASSPDRDAPNYGYTF. The CDR3 DNA reads as TGCGCCAGCAGCCCGGACAGGGATGCCCCTAACTATGGCTACACCTTC.

The chain carries TRBV27 and TRBJ2-1; no definite D call. Per germline, CDR1 MNHEY and CDR2 SMNVEV (reference sequence). This CDR3 is built from 13 residues. V was clipped by 4 bases and J by 3 bases, with 7 bases between them. CDR3 protein: CASSSRSYNEQFF. The CDR3 DNA reads as TGTGCCAGCAGTTCCCGCAGCTACAATGAGCAGTTCTTC.

V gene TRBV2 combines with J gene TRBJ2-4; D remains ambiguous. This CDR3 comprises 13 residues. V shed 5 bases and J shed 3 bases, with 8 bases lying between them. The germline gives CDR1 SNHLY, CDR2 FYNNEI. The CDR3: CASSRSNKNIQYF. For the CDR3, the DNA is TGTGCCAGCAGTAGATCTAACAAAAACATTCAGTACTTC.

To note about this clone: Within the sample, other DNA sequences also encode this same CDR3. CDR3 region: CASSQAGSSYEQYF. The CDR3 coding sequence is TGTGCCAGCTCACAGGCCGGATCCTCCTACGAGCAGTACTTC. This chain joins TRBV18 and TRBJ2-7; D is ambiguous. Trimming took 4 bases from V and 0 from J, leaving 10 bases between them. In germline, CDR1 is KGHSH, CDR2 LQKENI. The CDR3 has 14 residues.

The chain uses TRBV6-4 and TRBJ1-1, with 7 bases aligning to TRBD1. CDR1 and CDR2 (germline): MRHNA, SNTAGT. There are 14 residues in the CDR3. V gave up 6 bases and J gave up 0 bases; unmatched junction bases: 4. CDR3 DNA: TGTGCCAGCAGCGCAGGGGGAGTGAACACTGAAGCTTTCTTT. Encoded protein: CASSAGGVNTEAFF.

J is TRBJ2-2 and V is TRBV7-9; possible D gene TRBD2, 5 bases. CDR1 SEHNR and CDR2 FQNEAQ come from the germline V gene (reference sequence). The V end lost 1 base, the J end lost 1 base, and 7 bases lay between the germline ends. This CDR3 region has 15 residues. CDR3 region: CASSLGTLNTGELFF. The CDR3 DNA follows: TGTGCCAGCAGCTTAGGGACTCTGAACACCGGGGAGCTGTTTTTT.

The chain combines TRBV30 with TRBJ1-4; D is unresolved. Looked up from germline, CDR1 is GTSNPN and CDR2 is SVGIG (reference sequence). V dropped 5 bases and J dropped 4 bases, with 8 bases sitting between them. This CDR3 spans 12 amino acids. DNA for the CDR3: TGTGCCTGGGAAGAAAATAATGAAAAACTGTTTTTT. This translates into CAWEENNEKLFF.

In nucleotides, the CDR3 is TGTGCCAGCAGCTTCACCGGGACTAGCGGGAGGGGCGATGAGCAGTTCTTC. Protein product: CASSFTGTSGRGDEQFF. The chain uses TRBV5-6 and TRBJ2-1; 16 bases are a match to TRBD2. Germline V gene lookup returns CDR1 SGHDT and CDR2 YYEEEE. J was trimmed by 8 bases and V by 2 bases; bases with no gene match: 7. This CDR3 region has 17 residues.

The chain links TRBV7-3 to TRBJ2-7; D not certain. V lost 1 base and J 2 bases, leaving 9 bases between the germline ends. Per the germline V gene, CDR1 is SGHTA and CDR2 is FQGTGA. The CDR3 covers 14 residues. CDR3 nucleotides: TGTGCCAGCAGCTTAAACCCGCTCCCCTACGAGCAGTACTTC. It specifies CASSLNPLPYEQYF.

The genes are TRBV5-1 and TRBJ1-2, with D tentatively TRBD1 (5 bases). V lost 4 bases and J lost 2, with 27 bases in between. This CDR3 has 19 amino acids. Germline CDR1 and CDR2: SGHRS and YFSETQ. DNA for the CDR3: TGCGCCAGCAGCAATGGTGCCCCGGGACGGATAAGTGGGAACTATGGCTACACCTTC. It yields the protein CASSNGAPGRISGNYGYTF.

The J gene is TRBJ1-5, the V gene TRBV6-5; D unresolved. The V end lost 0 bases, the J end lost 1 base, and 7 bases lay between the germline ends. The CDR3 extends over 15 amino acids. Germline CDR1 is MNHEY and CDR2 is SVGAGI. CDR3 in amino acids: CASSYSPDSNQPQHF. The CDR3 DNA sequence: TGTGCCAGCAGTTACTCCCCGGACAGCAATCAGCCCCAGCATTTT.